This T cell receptor beta chain stems from a study of OX40 agonist ivuxolimab in advanced cancers. Study-wide background: Three patients, one with hepatocellular carcinoma and two with cutaneous melanoma, responded partially.

Study-wide points: Fewer expanded clones were found on average in CD4+ than in CD8+ T cells.

For this clone: Its specificity is unknown.

The protocol was immunoSEQ multiplex PCR, while the TCRdb copy is restricted to in-frame clones and leaves out a portion. The sample has about 48,000 clones, around 86% seen once. Germline V gives CDR1 LNHDA, CDR2 SQIVND (reference sequence). The V and J ends lost 7 bases and 5 bases, in that order; junction bases with no gene match: 9. There are 14 residues in the CDR3. This sequence joins TRBV19 and TRBJ2-5, with 8 positions matching TRBD2. The clonotype was recovered from an adult with an advanced solid tumor such as melanoma, head and neck, liver or kidney cancer. Sequenced material: CD4+ or CD8+ T cells sorted from blood, taken in a trial of the OX40 agonist ivuxolimab. CDR3 loop: CASTDSGAGETQYF. CDR3 coding DNA: TGTGCCAGTACTGATAGCGGGGCCGGGGAGACCCAGTACTTC.